Here is one T cell receptor beta chain with its context. The data belong to a study of blood T cell repertoires in COVID-19. Study summary: Samples taken during acute and convalescent COVID-19 were collected in the United States, Italy and Spain.

Original data processing: Counts of nucleated cells, estimated from reference gene primer amplification, were obtained. Assay used: immunoSEQ multiplex PCR; TCRdb lists only in-frame clones, some missing. V, J and clone size are taken as reported in that table, and D and trimming were inferred from the DNA itself. The sample records 150,000 or so clones, around 85% being singletons. The germline V gene encodes CDR1 MNHEY and CDR2 SVGAGI. The junction had 3 bases not matched to a gene; V was cut back by 2 bases and J by 2 bases. The length of the CDR3 is 15 residues. The sequenced sample consisted of peripheral blood. The chain links TRBV6-5 to TRBJ2-4; 7 bases are shared with TRBD1. The TCR sequence derives from a man in his 60s with COVID-19, enrolled during active disease. CDR3 protein: CASSYRGRPKNIQYF. CDR3 in DNA: TGTGCCAGCAGTTACAGGGGGCGACCCAAAAACATTCAGTACTTC.